The following is a T cell receptor beta chain sequence with its context. Its specificity is not known. These data are taken from a study of cytomegalovirus exposure and HLA in healthy donors. Study information: In a later analysis, the 90 to 150 validation repertoires were reported to have used the same platform as the approximately 620 first-cohort repertoires. Study-level findings and limits: Testing in vitro showed a few CMV-associated chains specific for CMV antigens.

Clones were sequenced by immunoSEQ multiplex PCR, and TCRdb holds only the in-frame ones, with some missing. Among approximately 180,000 clones listed, roughly 88% were seen once. This clonotype was obtained from a woman aged 18-29 years in good health and CMV-seronegative. The sequenced sample consisted of PBMCs.

The CDR3: CANSRTGQMWSNQPQHF. CDR3 sequence (DNA): TGCGCCAATTCAAGGACAGGCCAAATGTGGAGCAATCAGCCCCAGCATTTT. The chain employs TRBV5-1 and TRBJ1-5, with 7 bases that match TRBD1. Trimming removed 9 bases from V and 1 base from J; junction bases left unmatched: 16. The germline V gene has CDR1 SGHRS and CDR2 YFSETQ. The CDR3 totals 17 residues.